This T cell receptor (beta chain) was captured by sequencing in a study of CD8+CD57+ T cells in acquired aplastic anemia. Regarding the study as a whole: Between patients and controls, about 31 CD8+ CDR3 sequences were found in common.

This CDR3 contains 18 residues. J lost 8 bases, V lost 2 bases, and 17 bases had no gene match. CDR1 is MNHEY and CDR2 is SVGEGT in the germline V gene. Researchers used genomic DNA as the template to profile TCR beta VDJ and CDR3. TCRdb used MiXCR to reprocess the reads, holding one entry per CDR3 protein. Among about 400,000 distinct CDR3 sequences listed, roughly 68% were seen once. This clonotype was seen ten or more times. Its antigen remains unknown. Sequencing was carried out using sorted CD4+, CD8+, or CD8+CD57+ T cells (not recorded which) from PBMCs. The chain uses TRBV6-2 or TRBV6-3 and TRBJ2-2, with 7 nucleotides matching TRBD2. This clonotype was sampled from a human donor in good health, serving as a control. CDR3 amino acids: CASSYRVRSAGDRGELFF. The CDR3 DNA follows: TGTGCCAGCAGTTACCGTGTTCGGTCTGCGGGAGATCGAGGGGAGCTGTTTTTT.